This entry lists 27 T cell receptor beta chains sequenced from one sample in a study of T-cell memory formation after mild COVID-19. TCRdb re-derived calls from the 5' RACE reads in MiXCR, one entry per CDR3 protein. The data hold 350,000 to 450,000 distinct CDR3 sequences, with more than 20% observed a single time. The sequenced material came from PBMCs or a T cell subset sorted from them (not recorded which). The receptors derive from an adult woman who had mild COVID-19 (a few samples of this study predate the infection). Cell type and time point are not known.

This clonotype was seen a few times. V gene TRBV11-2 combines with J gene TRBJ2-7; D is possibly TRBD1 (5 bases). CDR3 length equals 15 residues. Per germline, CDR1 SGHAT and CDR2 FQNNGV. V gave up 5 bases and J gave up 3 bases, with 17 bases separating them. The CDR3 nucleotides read TGTGCCAGCAGCCCAGAGTTCGTCCAGGGCTACGAGCAGTACTTC. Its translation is CASSPEFVQGYEQYF. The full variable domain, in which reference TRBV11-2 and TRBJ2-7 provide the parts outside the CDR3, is EAGVAQSPRYKIIEKRQSVAFWCNPISGHATLYWYQQILGQGPKLLIQFQNNGVVDDSQLPKDRFSAERLKGVDSTLKIQPAKLEDSAVYLCASSPEFVQGYEQYFGPGTRLTVT.

This CDR3 reads CASSHLGRGTHEQFF. The CDR3 nucleotides read TGCGCCAGCAGCCATTTGGGCAGGGGGACACATGAGCAGTTCTTC. The J gene is TRBJ2-1, the V gene TRBV4-1; 7 bases line up with TRBD1. The germline gives CDR1 MGHRA, CDR2 YSYEKL. This CDR3 has 15 amino acids. Trimming cost V 3 bases and J 8 bases; bases outside gene matches: 10.

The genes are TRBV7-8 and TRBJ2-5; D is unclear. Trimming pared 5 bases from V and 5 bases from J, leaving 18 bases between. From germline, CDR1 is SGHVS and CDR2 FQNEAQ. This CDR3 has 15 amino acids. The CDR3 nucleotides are TGTGCCAGCAGCAGAAATCCGATAGGGTTCGAGACCCAGTACTTC. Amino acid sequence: CASSRNPIGFETQYF.

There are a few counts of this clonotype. DNA for the CDR3: TGTGCCAGCAGCTCGTTACCGGGACCGGGGGAGAGTGAGCAGTTCTTC. It specifies CASSSLPGPGESEQFF. V usage is TRBV11-2 and J usage is TRBJ2-1; D is possibly TRBD2 (6 bases). This CDR3 is built from 16 residues. The V and J ends lost 4 bases and 9 bases respectively, with 22 bases between them. Germline CDR1 SGHAT, CDR2 FQNNGV.

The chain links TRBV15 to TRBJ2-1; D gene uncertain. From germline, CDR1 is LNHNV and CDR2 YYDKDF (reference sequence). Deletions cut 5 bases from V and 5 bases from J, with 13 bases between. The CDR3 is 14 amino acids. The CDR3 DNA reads TGTGCCACCAGCTCCCGGACCGGCAACAATGAGCAGTTCTTC. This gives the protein CATSSRTGNNEQFF.

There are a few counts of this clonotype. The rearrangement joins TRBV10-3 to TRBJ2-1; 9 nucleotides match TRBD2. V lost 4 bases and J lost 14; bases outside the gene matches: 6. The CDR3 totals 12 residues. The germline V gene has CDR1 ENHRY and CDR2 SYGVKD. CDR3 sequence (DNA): TGTGCCATCAGTGGGGCGGGAGGGCCTAAGTTCTTC. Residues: CAISGAGGPKFF.

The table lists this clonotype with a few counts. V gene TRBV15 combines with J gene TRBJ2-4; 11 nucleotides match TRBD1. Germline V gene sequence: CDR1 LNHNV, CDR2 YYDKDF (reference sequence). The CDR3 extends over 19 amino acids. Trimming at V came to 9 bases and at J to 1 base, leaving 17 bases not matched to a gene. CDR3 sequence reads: CATSFRYGTGGSAKNIQYF. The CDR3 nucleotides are TGTGCCACTTCCTTCCGTTACGGGACAGGGGGGTCGGCCAAAAACATTCAGTACTTC.

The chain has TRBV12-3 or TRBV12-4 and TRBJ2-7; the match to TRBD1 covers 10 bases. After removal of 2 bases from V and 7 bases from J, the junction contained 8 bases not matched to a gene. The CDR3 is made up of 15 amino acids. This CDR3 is CASSLRQGASGEQYF. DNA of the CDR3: TGTGCCAGCAGTTTAAGACAGGGGGCCTCGGGAGAGCAGTACTTC.

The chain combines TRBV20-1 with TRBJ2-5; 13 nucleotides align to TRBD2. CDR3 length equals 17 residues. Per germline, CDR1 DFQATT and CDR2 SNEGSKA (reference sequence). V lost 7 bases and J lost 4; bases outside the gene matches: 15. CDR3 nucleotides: TGCAGTGTCGTACCCCGGACTAGCGGGGGCCCGAGAGAGACCCAGTACTTC. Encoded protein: CSVVPRTSGGPRETQYF.

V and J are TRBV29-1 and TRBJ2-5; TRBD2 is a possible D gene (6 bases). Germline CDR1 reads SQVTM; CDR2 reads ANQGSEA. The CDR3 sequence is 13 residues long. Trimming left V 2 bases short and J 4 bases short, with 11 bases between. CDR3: CSVEWGVRETQYF. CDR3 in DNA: TGCAGCGTTGAATGGGGGGTCCGAGAGACCCAGTACTTC.

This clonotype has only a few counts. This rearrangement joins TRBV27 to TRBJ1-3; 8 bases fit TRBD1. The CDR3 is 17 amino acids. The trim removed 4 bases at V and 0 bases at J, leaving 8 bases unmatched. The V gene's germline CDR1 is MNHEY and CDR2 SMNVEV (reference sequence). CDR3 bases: TGTGCCAGCAGTTCCGGACAGGGACAACTCTCTGGAAACACCATATATTTT. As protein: CASSSGQGQLSGNTIYF.

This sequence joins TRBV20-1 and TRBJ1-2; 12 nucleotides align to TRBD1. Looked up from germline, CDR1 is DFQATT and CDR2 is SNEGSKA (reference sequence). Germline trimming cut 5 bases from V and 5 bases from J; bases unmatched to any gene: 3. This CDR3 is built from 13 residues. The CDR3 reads CSAGTGGRYGYTF. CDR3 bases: TGCAGTGCTGGGACAGGGGGCCGGTATGGCTACACCTTC.

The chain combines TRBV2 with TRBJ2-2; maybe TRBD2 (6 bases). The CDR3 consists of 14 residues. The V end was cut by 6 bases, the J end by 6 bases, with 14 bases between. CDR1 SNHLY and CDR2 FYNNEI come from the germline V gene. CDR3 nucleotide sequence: TGTGCCAGCAGGCAGACTAGTAACTCCGGGGAGCTGTTTTTT. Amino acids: CASRQTSNSGELFF.

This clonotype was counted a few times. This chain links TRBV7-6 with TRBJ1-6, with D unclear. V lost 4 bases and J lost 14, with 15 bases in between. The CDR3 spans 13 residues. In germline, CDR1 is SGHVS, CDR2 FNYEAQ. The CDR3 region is CASSSYQSGSLHF. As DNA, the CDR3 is TGTGCCAGCAGCTCATACCAGTCTGGGTCCCTCCACTTT.

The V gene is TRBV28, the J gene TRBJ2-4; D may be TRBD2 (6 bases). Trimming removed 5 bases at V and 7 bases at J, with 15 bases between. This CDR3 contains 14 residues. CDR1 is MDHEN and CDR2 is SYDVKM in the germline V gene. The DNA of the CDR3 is TGTGCCAGCAGTCCCCCTGGAGGGGAGAACATTCAGTACTTC. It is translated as CASSPPGGENIQYF.

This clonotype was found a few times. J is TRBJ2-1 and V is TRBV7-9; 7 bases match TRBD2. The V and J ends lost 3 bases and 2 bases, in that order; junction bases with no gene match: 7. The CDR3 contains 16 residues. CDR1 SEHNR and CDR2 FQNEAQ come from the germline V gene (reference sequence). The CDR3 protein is CASSFLGGGPYNEQFF. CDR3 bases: TGTGCCAGCAGCTTCCTTGGGGGAGGGCCCTACAATGAGCAGTTCTTC. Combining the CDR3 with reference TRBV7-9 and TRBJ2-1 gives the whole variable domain DTGVSQNPRHKITKRGQNVTFRCDPISEHNRLYWYRQTLGQGPEFLTYFQNEAQLEKSRLLSDRFSAERPKGSFSTLEIQRTEQGDSAMYLCASSFLGGGPYNEQFFGPGTRLTVL.

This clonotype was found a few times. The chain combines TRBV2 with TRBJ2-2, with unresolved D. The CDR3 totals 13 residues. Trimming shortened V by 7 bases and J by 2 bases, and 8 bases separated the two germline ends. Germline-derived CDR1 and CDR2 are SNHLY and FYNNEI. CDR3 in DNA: TGTGCCAGCAAAGGGATAAACACCGGGGAGCTGTTTTTT. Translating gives CASKGINTGELFF.

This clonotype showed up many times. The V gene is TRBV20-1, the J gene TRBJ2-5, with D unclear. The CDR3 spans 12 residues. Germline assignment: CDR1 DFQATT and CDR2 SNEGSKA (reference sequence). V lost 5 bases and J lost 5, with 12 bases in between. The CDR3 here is CSAFRLAETQYF. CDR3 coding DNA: TGCAGTGCTTTCCGATTGGCGGAGACCCAGTACTTC.

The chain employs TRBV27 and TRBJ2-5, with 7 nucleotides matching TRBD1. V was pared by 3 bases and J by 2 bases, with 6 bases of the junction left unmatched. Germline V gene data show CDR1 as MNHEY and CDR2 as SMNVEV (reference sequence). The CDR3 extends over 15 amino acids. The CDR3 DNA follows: TGTGCCAGCAGTTTCCGGGACAGTCGACAAGAGACCCAGTACTTC. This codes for CASSFRDSRQETQYF.

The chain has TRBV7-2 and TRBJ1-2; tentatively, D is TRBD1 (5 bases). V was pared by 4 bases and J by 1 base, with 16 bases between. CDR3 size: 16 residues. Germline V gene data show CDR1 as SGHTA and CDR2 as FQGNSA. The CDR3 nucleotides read TGTGCCAGCAGCTACGGCGCAGGGTTGGGTAACTATGGCTACACCTTC. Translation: CASSYGAGLGNYGYTF.

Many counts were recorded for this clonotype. CDR3 amino acids: CASSLNGAAVAKNIQYF. CDR3 coding DNA: TGTGCCAGCAGCTTGAACGGAGCGGCAGTAGCCAAAAACATTCAGTACTTC. The chain joins TRBV5-5 to TRBJ2-4; a weak D match, TRBD2 (5 bases). Deletions cut 1 base from V and 0 bases from J, with 14 bases between. Germline V gene data show CDR1 as SGHKS and CDR2 as YYEKEE (reference sequence). The CDR3 loop spans 17 amino acids.

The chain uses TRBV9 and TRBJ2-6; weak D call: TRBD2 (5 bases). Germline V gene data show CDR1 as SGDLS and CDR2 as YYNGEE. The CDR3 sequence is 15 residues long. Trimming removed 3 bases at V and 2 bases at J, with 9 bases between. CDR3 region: CASSGGVPGANVLTF. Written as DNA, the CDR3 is TGTGCCAGCAGCGGGGGAGTCCCTGGGGCCAACGTCCTGACTTTC.

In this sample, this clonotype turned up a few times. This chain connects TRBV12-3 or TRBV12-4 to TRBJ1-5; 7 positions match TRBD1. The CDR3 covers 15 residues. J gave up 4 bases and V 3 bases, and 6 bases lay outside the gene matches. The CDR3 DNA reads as TGTGCCAGCAGTTTTTGGCAGGGGGTTAATCAGCCCCAGCATTTT. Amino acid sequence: CASSFWQGVNQPQHF.

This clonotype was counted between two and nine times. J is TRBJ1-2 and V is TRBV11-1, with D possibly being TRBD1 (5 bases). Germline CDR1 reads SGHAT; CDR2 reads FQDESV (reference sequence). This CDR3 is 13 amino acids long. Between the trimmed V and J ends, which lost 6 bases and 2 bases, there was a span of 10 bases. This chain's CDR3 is CASRRDRNYGYTF. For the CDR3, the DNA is TGTGCCAGCAGACGTGACAGAAACTATGGCTACACCTTC.

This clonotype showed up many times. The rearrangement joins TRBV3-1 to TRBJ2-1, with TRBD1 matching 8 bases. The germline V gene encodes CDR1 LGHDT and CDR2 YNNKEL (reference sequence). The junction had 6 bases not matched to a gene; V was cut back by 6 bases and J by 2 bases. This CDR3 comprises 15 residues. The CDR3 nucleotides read TGTGCCAGCAGTCTAGACAGGGGTGCCTACAATGAGCAGTTCTTC. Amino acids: CASSLDRGAYNEQFF.

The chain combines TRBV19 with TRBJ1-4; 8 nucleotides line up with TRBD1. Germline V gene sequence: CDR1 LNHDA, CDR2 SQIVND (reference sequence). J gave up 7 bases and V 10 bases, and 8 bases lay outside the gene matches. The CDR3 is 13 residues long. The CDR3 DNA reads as TGTGCCAACCACCCAGGGACAGGTGAAAAACTGTTTTTT. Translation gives CANHPGTGEKLFF.

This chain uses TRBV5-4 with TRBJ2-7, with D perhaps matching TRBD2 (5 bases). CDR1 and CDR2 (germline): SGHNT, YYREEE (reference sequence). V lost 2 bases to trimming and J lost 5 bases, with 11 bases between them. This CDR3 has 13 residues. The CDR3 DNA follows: TGTGCCAGCAGCTTACCGGGGTTTAACGAGCAGTACTTC. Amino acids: CASSLPGFNEQYF.